These 31 T cell receptor beta chains were sequenced from one sample in a study of blood T cell repertoires in COVID-19. Sequenced by immunoSEQ multiplex PCR; TCRdb stores in-frame clones only, minus some. The table lists around 140,000 clones, 86% of them singletons, with around 4.2% in the top ten. The sample taken for sequencing was PBMCs or T cells enriched from blood (not recorded which). The source is a middle-aged man who had recovered from COVID-19.

The chain combines TRBV5-5 with TRBJ1-2; D may be TRBD1 (6 bases). From germline, CDR1 is SGHKS and CDR2 YYEKEE (reference sequence). V shed 4 bases and J shed 5 bases, with 15 bases lying between them. This CDR3 contains 14 residues. Here the CDR3 reads CASSPGQILYGYTF. The CDR3 bases are TGTGCCAGCAGCCCCGGACAGATTTTGTATGGCTACACCTTC.

The rearrangement joins TRBV20-1 to TRBJ2-5; 9 bases line up with TRBD2. Germline CDR1 DFQATT, CDR2 SNEGSKA (reference sequence). This CDR3 has 15 residues. The junction had 9 bases not matched to a gene; V was cut back by 3 bases and J by 4 bases. CDR3 in amino acids: CSASRERGAVETQYF. CDR3 DNA sequence: TGCAGTGCTAGTAGGGAGCGGGGGGCCGTAGAGACCCAGTACTTC.

The chain carries TRBV27 and TRBJ2-3; D not resolved. Per the germline V gene, CDR1 is MNHEY and CDR2 is SMNVEV (reference sequence). The CDR3 runs 15 residues. Deletions cut 2 bases from V and 1 base from J, with 10 bases between. The CDR3 reads CASSLPPGRTDTQYF. CDR3 coding DNA: TGTGCCAGCAGTTTACCCCCGGGTCGCACAGATACGCAGTATTTT.

This chain links TRBV12-3 or TRBV12-4 with TRBJ2-7; D is uncertain. The V end was cut by 3 bases, the J end by 3 bases, with 9 bases between. The CDR3 consists of 13 residues. The CDR3, as DNA: TGTGCCAGCAGTTTGGGCCCGTTCTACGAGCAGTACTTC. Residues: CASSLGPFYEQYF.

This chain joins TRBV21-1 and TRBJ2-1; the tabulated D call, TRBD1, remains unverified against the DNA. TRBV21-1 is a pseudogene segment. There are 16 residues in the CDR3. CDR3 in amino acids: CASSKGRTGGNNEQFF. CDR3 sequence (DNA): TGTGCCAGCAGCAAAGGCCGAACAGGGGGAAACAATGAGCAGTTCTTC.

V usage is TRBV11-2 and J usage is TRBJ2-2, with 16 bases matching TRBD2. This CDR3 is 17 amino acids long. Trimming cost V 6 bases and J 4 bases; bases outside gene matches: 5. The germline CDR1 and CDR2 sequences are SGHAT and FQNNGV. The CDR3 is CASRWGLAGGRTGELFF. For the CDR3, the DNA is TGTGCCAGCAGATGGGGACTAGCGGGGGGGCGCACCGGGGAGCTGTTTTTT.

In DNA form, the CDR3 reads TGTGCCAGCAGTTTAGGGGACAGGGTTTCCTACAATGAGCAGTTCTTC. Protein: CASSLGDRVSYNEQFF. The rearrangement links TRBV28 to TRBJ2-1; TRBD1 matches 9 bases. The germline gives CDR1 MDHEN, CDR2 SYDVKM. J lost 1 base, V lost 2 bases, and 3 bases had no gene match. The CDR3 length is 16 residues. The full variable domain, with the rest looked up from reference TRBV28 and TRBJ2-1, is DVKVTQSSRYLVKRTGEKVFLECVQDMDHENMFWYRQDPGLGLRLIYFSYDVKMKEKGDIPEGYSVSREKKERFSLILESASTNQTSMYLCASSLGDRVSYNEQFFGPGTRLTVL.

This clone was counted a single time. J is TRBJ2-7 and V is TRBV19, with a tentative D call TRBD1 (5 bases). CDR1 and CDR2 from the germline V gene are LNHDA and SQIVND (reference sequence). CDR3 length: 17 residues. Trimming cost V 7 bases and J 2 bases, with 24 bases left between them. In nucleotides, the CDR3 is TGTGCCAGTACGGGCAGGGAACCCCTGGTGAAACCCTACGAGCAGTACTTC. Its protein product is CASTGREPLVKPYEQYF. Variable domain in full (rest from reference TRBV19 and TRBJ2-7): DGGITQSPKYLFRKEGQNVTLSCEQNLNHDAMYWYRQDPGQGLRLIYYSQIVNDFQKGDIAEGYSVSREKKESFPLTVTSAQKNPTAFYLCASTGREPLVKPYEQYFGPGTRLTVT.

The count of this clone is one. The chain's CDR3 is CASSRSGQGYNYGYTF. CDR3 coding DNA: TGTGCCAGCAGCCGGAGCGGACAGGGATATAACTATGGCTACACCTTC. V gene TRBV7-2 combines with J gene TRBJ1-2, with TRBD1 matching 8 bases. Germline V lookup: CDR1 SGHTA, CDR2 FQGNSA. This CDR3 is built from 16 residues. V dropped 5 bases and J dropped 1; count of bases not matched to a gene: 9.

The rearrangement joins TRBV7-2 to TRBJ1-6; D unclear. The length of the CDR3 is 17 residues. V lost 3 bases, J lost 2 bases, and 14 bases lay in between. CDR1 is SGHTA, CDR2 FQGNSA, per germline. The CDR3 loop is CASSFGRGVTYNSPLHF. The CDR3 nucleotides read TGTGCCAGCAGCTTTGGTCGGGGAGTCACCTATAATTCACCCCTCCACTTT.

This chain joins TRBV7-2 and TRBJ1-5; D remains ambiguous. V was shortened by 5 bases and J by 2 bases, with 13 bases between the two germline ends. The CDR3 is 15 residues long. Germline V gene data show CDR1 as SGHTA and CDR2 as FQGNSA. The CDR3 loop reads CASSPATVGNQPQHF. The CDR3 coding sequence is TGTGCCAGCAGCCCTGCAACAGTGGGCAATCAGCCCCAGCATTTT. The full variable domain, rest sourced from reference TRBV7-2 and TRBJ1-5, is GAGVSQSPSNKVTEKGKDVELRCDPISGHTALYWYRQSLGQGLEFLIYFQGNSAPDKSGLPSDRFSAERTGGSVSTLTIQRTQQEDSAVYLCASSPATVGNQPQHFGDGTRLSIL.

V is TRBV30 and J is TRBJ1-1; 7 bases line up with TRBD1. Germline values: CDR1 GTSNPN, CDR2 SVGIG (reference sequence). The CDR3 has 14 amino acids. V shed 6 bases and J 0 bases; nucleotides not matched to a gene: 7. The CDR3 protein is CACTPTGVNTEAFF. In nucleotides, the CDR3 is TGTGCCTGTACTCCAACAGGGGTGAACACTGAAGCTTTCTTT.

This rearrangement joins TRBV3-1 (or the pseudogene TRBV3-2) to TRBJ1-2, with a weak D call TRBD1 (5 bases). Germline V gene data show CDR1 as LGHDT and CDR2 as YNNKEL (reference sequence). This CDR3 is built from 15 residues. With 0 bases removed from V and 7 bases from J, the gap between germline ends came to 15 bases. CDR3 in amino acids: CASSQDLSRVFGYTF. CDR3 nucleotide sequence: TGTGCCAGCAGCCAAGATTTGTCCAGGGTATTTGGCTACACCTTC.

The chain carries TRBV7-9 and TRBJ2-6; TRBD1 might be the D (6 bases). V lost 4 bases, J lost 4 bases, and 11 bases lay in between. CDR1 is SEHNR, CDR2 FQNEAQ, per germline (reference sequence). This CDR3 region has 15 residues. The CDR3 nucleotides are TGTGCCAGCAGCTCAGGGGCGGCAGGGGCCAACGTCCTGACTTTC. It codes for CASSSGAAGANVLTF.

This clone occurred once. The CDR3 region is CASSPSTTGGRSGNEQFF. DNA for the CDR3: TGTGCCAGCAGTCCCTCAACCACGGGGGGGCGGTCTGGCAATGAGCAGTTCTTC. The chain is built from TRBV2 and TRBJ2-1; TRBD2 matches 8 bases. CDR1 and CDR2 (germline): SNHLY, FYNNEI. V trimming: 5 bases; J trimming: 6 bases; junction bases outside the gene matches: 18. This CDR3 comprises 18 residues.

The V call is TRBV23-1, the J call TRBJ1-4; D is undetermined. TRBV23-1 is sorted into the ORF group, with uncertain function. The CDR3 sequence is 19 residues long. Deletions cut 2 bases from V and 0 bases from J, with 19 bases between. CDR3: CASSQDRCGIRATNEKLFF. The CDR3 nucleotides are TGCGCCAGCAGTCAAGATCGGTGCGGCATACGTGCAACTAATGAAAAACTGTTTTTT.

The chain carries TRBV5-6 and TRBJ1-2, with TRBD1 identical over 10 bases. The CDR3 has 14 residues. The germline gives CDR1 SGHDT, CDR2 YYEEEE. The V segment lost 4 bases and the J segment 7 bases; nucleotides outside the gene matches: 7. CDR3: CASSPRQGAGGYTF. The DNA for the CDR3 is TGTGCCAGCAGCCCCCGACAGGGGGCCGGTGGCTACACCTTC.

The rearrangement uses TRBV28 and TRBJ1-2; maybe TRBD1 (6 bases). Germline CDR1 is MDHEN and CDR2 is SYDVKM. There are 14 residues in the CDR3. V dropped 2 bases and J dropped 1 base, with 8 bases sitting between them. CDR3 sequence reads: CASSLDRYNYGYTF. The CDR3 DNA follows: TGTGCCAGCAGTTTAGACAGGTATAACTATGGCTACACCTTC.

The V and J genes are TRBV27 and TRBJ2-7; TRBD1 matches 9 bases. Germline CDR1 is MNHEY and CDR2 is SMNVEV (reference sequence). The CDR3 consists of 14 residues. After removal of 6 bases from V and 5 bases from J, the junction contained 8 bases not matched to a gene. CDR3 sequence: CASRKGQGVDEQYF. In DNA, the CDR3 is TGTGCCAGCAGGAAGGGACAGGGAGTTGACGAGCAGTACTTC.

This chain links TRBV2 with TRBJ1-3; 7 bases are shared with TRBD1. This CDR3 is built from 15 residues. Losses at the gene ends were 8 bases for V and 2 bases for J; bases not matched to a gene: 9. Germline V gene data show CDR1 as SNHLY and CDR2 as FYNNEI. CDR3 DNA sequence: TGTGCCAGCGGGGCTCCGACAGGGACTGGAAACACCATATATTTT. Protein product: CASGAPTGTGNTIYF.

The chain links TRBV5-1 to TRBJ1-5; 9 positions agree with TRBD1. With V trimmed by 4 bases and J by 3 bases, 11 bases remained unmatched. This CDR3 has 17 amino acids. Germline CDR1 and CDR2: SGHRS and YFSETQ. CDR3 protein: CASSVGTGTQHNQPQHF. CDR3 sequence (DNA): TGCGCCAGCAGCGTCGGGACAGGGACTCAACACAATCAGCCCCAGCATTTT.

This clone showed up just a few times. The chain joins TRBV7-3 to TRBJ2-2, with a tentative D call TRBD2 (6 bases). Germline CDR1 is SGHTA and CDR2 is FQGTGA. V lost 5 bases and J lost 4, with 8 bases in between. The CDR3 is made up of 13 amino acids. DNA of the CDR3: TGTGCCAGCAGCAGTAGCGGCACCGGGGAGCTGTTTTTT. Translated, it gives CASSSSGTGELFF.

This clone was seen only a few times. The genes are TRBV27 and TRBJ1-2; the match to TRBD1 covers 9 bases. Unmatched junction bases numbered 13, after V lost 5 bases and J lost 3 bases. The CDR3 length is 17 residues. Germline V gene data show CDR1 as MNHEY and CDR2 as SMNVEV (reference sequence). The chain's CDR3 is CASSLDRRTGVDYGYTF. DNA of the CDR3: TGTGCCAGCAGTCTAGACCGCAGGACAGGGGTAGACTATGGCTACACCTTC.

J is TRBJ2-1 and V is TRBV5-1; 7 bases match TRBD1. The CDR3 is made up of 15 amino acids. Losses at the gene ends were 6 bases for V and 4 bases for J; bases not matched to a gene: 10. Germline CDR1 and CDR2: SGHRS and YFSETQ. CDR3 bases: TGCGCCAGCACATCCGGGACAGAGATATACAATGAGCAGTTCTTC. This encodes CASTSGTEIYNEQFF.

This chain uses TRBV4-1 with TRBJ2-6, with D maybe TRBD1 (6 bases). The V and J ends lost 1 base and 0 bases respectively, with 22 bases between them. CDR3 size: 21 residues. Germline V lookup: CDR1 MGHRA, CDR2 YSYEKL. The CDR3 region has the DNA TGCGCCAGCAGCCAAGTAGGGGGAGACGACGTAGTTTTCTCTGGGGCCAACGTCCTGACTTTC. Translated: CASSQVGGDDVVFSGANVLTF.

In this sample, this clone turned up once. The chain combines TRBV9 with TRBJ2-2, with 11 positions matching TRBD2. This CDR3 has 16 amino acids. Germline V lookup: CDR1 SGDLS, CDR2 YYNGEE. V shed 4 bases and J 1 base; nucleotides not matched to a gene: 3. CDR3 region: CASSYTSGGNTGELFF. The CDR3 DNA reads as TGTGCCAGCAGCTATACTAGCGGGGGGAACACCGGGGAGCTGTTTTTT.

The chain joins TRBV5-4 to TRBJ2-7; 10 bases are a match to TRBD2. Losses at the gene ends were 1 base for V and 2 bases for J; bases not matched to a gene: 12. CDR3 size: 18 residues. CDR1 and CDR2 (germline): SGHNT, YYREEE (reference sequence). The CDR3 reads CASSLFGSGRLPTYEQYF. The CDR3, as DNA: TGTGCCAGCAGCTTGTTTGGTAGCGGGAGGCTCCCTACCTACGAGCAGTACTTC.

The chain links TRBV19 to TRBJ1-1; 11 nucleotides match TRBD1. The J segment lost 6 bases and the V segment lost 5 bases, leaving 11 bases of the junction unmatched. This CDR3 spans 16 amino acids. Per the germline V gene, CDR1 is LNHDA and CDR2 is SQIVND (reference sequence). The CDR3 here is CASSRRNSGQGAEAFF. CDR3 DNA: TGTGCCAGTAGTCGCCGAAATTCGGGACAGGGGGCTGAAGCTTTCTTT.

V is TRBV4-1 and J is TRBJ2-1, with TRBD2 matching 9 bases. The CDR3 extends over 15 amino acids. Per the germline V gene, CDR1 is MGHRA and CDR2 is YSYEKL. J lost 8 bases, V lost 1 base, and 6 bases had no gene match. CDR3 amino acids: CASSQVGLASDEQFF. The DNA of the CDR3 is TGCGCCAGCAGCCAAGTGGGACTAGCTAGCGATGAGCAGTTCTTC.

The V and J genes are TRBV5-1 and TRBJ1-2; 10 bases agree with TRBD1. The CDR3 extends over 13 amino acids. V dropped 3 bases and J dropped 8; count of bases not matched to a gene: 4. CDR1 is SGHRS, CDR2 YFSETQ, per germline. The CDR3 bases are TGCGCCAGCAGCTGGGACAGGGGTGTAGGCTACACCTTC. This encodes CASSWDRGVGYTF.

The genes are TRBV19 and TRBJ1-4; maybe TRBD1 (5 bases). Germline CDR1 is LNHDA and CDR2 is SQIVND (reference sequence). Trimming shortened V by 9 bases and J by 8 bases, and 19 bases separated the two germline ends. This CDR3 is 14 amino acids long. CDR3 nucleotide sequence: TGTGCCAGCTCTGATCAGGACATTACAGAAAAACTGTTTTTT. As protein: CASSDQDITEKLFF.